This section outlines one T cell receptor (beta chain) sequence together with its context. Its antigen is unknown. No base qualities exist here, and no much larger clone lies one base off it. The immunoSEQ Assay, a bias-controlled multiplex PCR, was used to amplify TCRbeta CDR3 regions from genomic DNA. In the authors' own workflow: The number of nucleated cells in each sample was estimated by amplification of reference gene primers within the assay. To quantify the absolute abundance of each unique TCRbeta CDR3 rearrangement, sequence reads were collapsed and filtered. For each sample, productive Simpson clonality was calculated by taking the square root of Simpson's diversity index across productive rearrangements. TCRdb provides this immuneACCESS table in a form limited to in-frame rearrangements. Some clones are lacking; in checked studies, under half of them reflect an unresolved V gene, and why the rest are absent is not known. V and J calls and clone size come straight from that table; D and trimming were deduced from the DNA. This sample comprises 200,000 or so clones, around three quarters of them detected only once. The ten largest clones represent 15% to 20% of the sample.

The collaborating institutions used their own protocols to collect whole blood in K2EDTA tubes. For TCRbeta analysis, collaborator samples were shipped as frozen whole blood, as isolated PBMCs, or as DNA extracted from either sample type. This record comes from a study of blood T cell repertoires in COVID-19 (dated by TCRdb to about 2020). Turning to the overall study: The collaborator samples originated in the United States, Italy and Spain and spanned the acute and convalescent phases of COVID-19. Where available, HLA class I and class II types were taken from metadata supplied by the sample provider and were not determined by assay-based typing. Nearly every sample came with metadata listing a de-identified subject ID, COVID-19 status, age in years and sex. Samples were obtained from the ongoing ImmuneRACE study (first 160 participants) and from over 1,000 subjects provided by 6 global collaborators. The repertoires were made available in a free public database intended to serve as a resource for research on the immune response to SARS-CoV-2. The material from the prospective study consisted of cDNA or gDNA derived from T cells, B-cell-depleted T cells, or PBMCs. Deeply sampled blood TCRbeta repertoires from subjects exposed to, actively infected with, or recovered from COVID-19 were included in the dataset.

Broad study findings and their caveats: The amount of clinical and demographic metadata varied by source and participant and was provided uncurated.

V ends up 5 bases short and J 1 base short, with an unmatched junction base count of 4. CDR1 is given as SNHLY and CDR2 as FYNNEI, both from the germline V gene. There are 14 amino acids in the CDR3, from cysteine to phenylalanine inclusive. Kept here is only the CDR3 DNA, which spans 42 bases and is read in frame from base 1. Sample: peripheral blood. The TCR originated in a man in his 60s with active or convalescent COVID-19. The chain is assembled from TRBV2 and TRBJ1-2; 7 junctional bases match TRBD1. DNA sequence: TGTGCCAGCAGTAGACAGGGATTTAACTATGGCTACACCTTC. This sequence encodes CASSRQGFNYGYTF.